A selection of T cell receptor beta chains follows, all from one sample in a study of blood T cell repertoires in COVID-19. Assay: immunoSEQ multiplex PCR; the TCRdb copy retains only in-frame clones and omits some. This table has over 100,000 clones, roughly 80% appearing once. The sequenced material came from peripheral blood. The source of these receptors is a woman aged 55-70 years with acute or convalescent COVID-19. CDR3s include the opening cysteine and the closing phenylalanine or tryptophan. D genes are given only for firm matches. Size is omitted from some rows. Given values are once, few, many or a class for expanded clones.

abundance: .; v_gene: TRBV2; d_gene: .; j_gene: TRBJ2-3; CDR3nt: TGTGCCAGCAGTACTAATCTAGCACTGACCGAGGGAGATACGCAGTATTTT; CDR3aa: CASSTNLALTEGDTQYF
abundance: .; v_gene: TRBV15; d_gene: TRBD1; j_gene: TRBJ1-6; CDR3nt: TGTGCCACCAGCAGGCTCAGACAGGGCGTTAATTCACCCCTCCACTTT; CDR3aa: CATSRLRQGVNSPLHF
abundance: .; v_gene: TRBV25-1; d_gene: .; j_gene: TRBJ2-1; CDR3nt: TGTGCCAGCAGTCGCTCAGGAGGCTACAATGAGCAGTTCTTC; CDR3aa: CASSRSGGYNEQFF
abundance: .; v_gene: TRBV19; d_gene: TRBD1; j_gene: TRBJ1-1; CDR3nt: TGTGCCAGTAGTATGAGGGGACAGGGAAACACTGAAGCTTTCTTT; CDR3aa: CASSMRGQGNTEAFF
abundance: .; v_gene: TRBV5-4; d_gene: TRBD1; j_gene: TRBJ1-1; CDR3nt: TGTGCCAGCAGCTTGTCGGGACAGGGGGCGCTTTATTGGGGAGACACTGAAGCTTTCTTT; CDR3aa: CASSLSGQGALYWGDTEAFF
abundance: .; v_gene: TRBV28; d_gene: .; j_gene: TRBJ2-5; CDR3nt: TGTGCCAGCAGCCCATCGGGTGCGGAGACCCAGTACTTC; CDR3aa: CASSPSGAETQYF
abundance: .; v_gene: TRBV7-2; d_gene: .; j_gene: TRBJ1-2; CDR3nt: TGTGCCAGCAGCCCCATAGGGGGTGAGGATGGCTACACCTTC; CDR3aa: CASSPIGGEDGYTF
abundance: .; v_gene: TRBV30; d_gene: TRBD1; j_gene: TRBJ1-1; CDR3nt: TGTGCCTGGAGTCCCCCCCCGACAGGGGTTGAAGCTTTCTTT; CDR3aa: CAWSPPPTGVEAFF
abundance: .; v_gene: TRBV7-2; d_gene: TRBD1; j_gene: TRBJ2-2; CDR3nt: TGTGCCAGCAGCCAGGGACAGGGGTTCACCGGGGAGCTGTTTTTT; CDR3aa: CASSQGQGFTGELFF
abundance: once; v_gene: TRBV30; d_gene: TRBD2; j_gene: TRBJ2-1; CDR3nt: TGTGCCTGGAAAGAAAAGTTCCTACTAGCGGGAGGGCCAAATGAGCAGTTCTTC; CDR3aa: CAWKEKFLLAGGPNEQFF
abundance: .; v_gene: TRBV28; d_gene: TRBD2; j_gene: TRBJ2-5; CDR3nt: TGTGCCAGCAATAGCGGGGGGGCCCCAGAGACCCAGTACTTC; CDR3aa: CASNSGGAPETQYF
abundance: .; v_gene: TRBV12-5; d_gene: .; j_gene: TRBJ2-1; CDR3nt: TGTGCTAGTGGTTTGCGGGGAAGCTCCTACAATGAGCAGTTCTTC; CDR3aa: CASGLRGSSYNEQFF
abundance: .; v_gene: TRBV4-3; d_gene: .; j_gene: TRBJ1-5; CDR3nt: TGCGCCAGCAGCCAAGATGTAGGGGGATCAAGTCAGCCCCAGCATTTT; CDR3aa: CASSQDVGGSSQPQHF
abundance: .; v_gene: TRBV5-6; d_gene: .; j_gene: TRBJ1-4; CDR3nt: TGTGCCAGCAGCTTGGGGCCAGGGCTTGAAAAACTGTTTTTT; CDR3aa: CASSLGPGLEKLFF
abundance: few; v_gene: TRBV9; d_gene: TRBD1; j_gene: TRBJ2-2; CDR3nt: TGTGCCAGCAGCCCTAAACAGGGGCCCGGGGAGCTGTTTTTT; CDR3aa: CASSPKQGPGELFF
abundance: .; v_gene: TRBV6-2/TRBV6-3; d_gene: TRBD1; j_gene: TRBJ1-2; CDR3nt: TGTGCCAGCAGTTACTTCGGGACAGGGGACGGCTACACCTTC; CDR3aa: CASSYFGTGDGYTF
abundance: .; v_gene: TRBV9; d_gene: TRBD2; j_gene: TRBJ2-3; CDR3nt: TGTGCCAGCAGCGTAGCTAGCGGGAGGGACGCAGATACGCAGTATTTT; CDR3aa: CASSVASGRDADTQYF
abundance: .; v_gene: TRBV5-8; d_gene: TRBD2; j_gene: TRBJ2-7; CDR3nt: TGTGCCAGCAGCCGCGGTGGGGTAGCGGGAGAGCAGTACTTC; CDR3aa: CASSRGGVAGEQYF
abundance: .; v_gene: TRBV12-1; d_gene: .; j_gene: TRBJ1-1; CDR3nt: TGTGCCAGCAGCTTTGCGCTTGTGGGACAGACAATGAACACTGAAGCTTTCTTT; CDR3aa: CASSFALVGQTMNTEAFF
abundance: .; v_gene: TRBV5-1; d_gene: TRBD2; j_gene: TRBJ2-3; CDR3nt: TGCGCCAGCAGCTTGGGTTTGTGGGAGGGCCGCACAGATACGCAGTATTTT; CDR3aa: CASSLGLWEGRTDTQYF
abundance: .; v_gene: TRBV10-3; d_gene: TRBD2; j_gene: TRBJ2-6; CDR3nt: TGTGCCATCAGTGAGTCGAGACTAGCGGAGTTCTCTGGGGCCAACGTCCTGACTTTC; CDR3aa: CAISESRLAEFSGANVLTF
abundance: once; v_gene: TRBV4-3; d_gene: TRBD2; j_gene: TRBJ2-3; CDR3nt: TGCGCCAGCAGCCAAGATCTTAGCGGGAGGCTCCGATCTAGCACAGATACGCAGTATTTT; CDR3aa: CASSQDLSGRLRSSTDTQYF
abundance: .; v_gene: TRBV14; d_gene: TRBD2; j_gene: TRBJ2-3; CDR3nt: TGTGCCAGCAGCCAACTAGCGGGGGGGGGCACAGATACGCAGTATTTT; CDR3aa: CASSQLAGGGTDTQYF
abundance: .; v_gene: TRBV20-1; d_gene: .; j_gene: TRBJ1-1; CDR3nt: TGCAGTGCTAGAGTAGGGGAAAGGGCTTTCTTT; CDR3aa: CSARVGERAFF
abundance: once; v_gene: TRBV2; d_gene: TRBD2; j_gene: TRBJ2-1; CDR3nt: TGTGCCACCGCGGGAGGGACAGCCTACAATGAGCAGTTCTTC; CDR3aa: CATAGGTAYNEQFF
abundance: .; v_gene: TRBV4-2; d_gene: .; j_gene: TRBJ1-2; CDR3nt: TGTGCCAGCAGCCAAGGGAGCACACACTATGGCTACACCTTC; CDR3aa: CASSQGSTHYGYTF
abundance: .; v_gene: TRBV3-1/TRBV3-2; d_gene: TRBD1; j_gene: TRBJ1-4; CDR3nt: TGTGCCAGCAGTCCTACAGGGGGCAACGAAAAACTGTTTTTT; CDR3aa: CASSPTGGNEKLFF
abundance: .; v_gene: TRBV19; d_gene: TRBD1; j_gene: TRBJ1-5; CDR3nt: TGTGCCAGTAGTATACTTTGGACAGGGATATTGGGGAGCAATCAGCCCCAGCATTTT; CDR3aa: CASSILWTGILGSNQPQHF
abundance: .; v_gene: TRBV7-8; d_gene: .; j_gene: TRBJ1-1; CDR3nt: TGTGCCAGCAGAGAGGGTGGCGGAACTGAAGCTTTCTTT; CDR3aa: CASREGGGTEAFF
abundance: .; v_gene: TRBV30; d_gene: .; j_gene: TRBJ1-3; CDR3nt: TGTGCCTGGAGAAGCGTCGGAAACACCATATATTTT; CDR3aa: CAWRSVGNTIYF
abundance: .; v_gene: TRBV20-1; d_gene: .; j_gene: TRBJ1-1; CDR3nt: TGCAGTGGGCGGGGTTCGACTGAAGCTTTCTTT; CDR3aa: CSGRGSTEAFF
abundance: .; v_gene: TRBV28; d_gene: TRBD1; j_gene: TRBJ1-1; CDR3nt: TGTGCCAGCCTGACAGGGGGTTTCGGTGAAGCTTTCTTT; CDR3aa: CASLTGGFGEAFF
abundance: .; v_gene: TRBV21-1; d_gene: .; j_gene: TRBJ1-4; CDR3nt: TGTGCCAACCGGTGGGACAGGGTTTATGAAAAACTGTTTTTT; CDR3aa: CANRWDRVYEKLFF
abundance: .; v_gene: TRBV6-2/TRBV6-3; d_gene: TRBD1; j_gene: TRBJ1-5; CDR3nt: TGTGCCAGCAGTTCCGGACAGGTGAGCAATCAGCCCCAGCATTTT; CDR3aa: CASSSGQVSNQPQHF
abundance: .; v_gene: TRBV6-5; d_gene: TRBD1; j_gene: TRBJ2-1; CDR3nt: TGTGCCAGCACCAGACAGGGGGTACGAAATGAGCAGTTCTTC; CDR3aa: CASTRQGVRNEQFF